This TCR beta chain was sequenced during a study of regulatory T cells in long-lasting Graves disease. Arm-PCR with iRepertoire HTBI primers amplified the CDR3 regions for these TCR beta libraries. TCRdb itself ran the multiplex PCR reads through MiXCR, one entry per CDR3 protein. The table includes some 430,000 distinct CDR3 sequences, 20% to 25% detected once. CDR1 is LGHDT, CDR2 YNNKEL, per germline (reference sequence). With 0 bases clipped from V and 5 bases from J, the junction kept 4 bases outside the gene matches. The CDR3 is 14 residues long. This clonotype was seen repeatedly, ten times or more. The time point: persistent/refractory GD, antithyroid drugs over 5 years with positive TRAb. Scientists built the TCR library using RNA that was extracted from PBMCs.

The V call is TRBV3-1, the J call TRBJ2-7; 7 nucleotides line up with TRBD2. This TCR was sampled from a female donor with Graves disease. Sequenced here: peripheral blood mononuclear cells (PBMCs), sampled when the disease was refractory, from a patient treated with antithyroid drugs. The CDR3 DNA reads TGTGCCAGCAGCCAAGATCCTAGCGGACACGAGCAGTACTTC. Translation gives CASSQDPSGHEQYF.